Listed below are T cell receptor beta chains from one sample, sequenced in a study of cytomegalovirus exposure and HLA in healthy donors. The table came from immunoSEQ multiplex PCR; TCRdb's copy has only in-frame clones and leaves some out. The sample lists 110,000 to 150,000 clones, 80% to 95% occurring once. Material: PBMCs. The receptor source for this set is a man younger than 35 in good health and CMV-seronegative. Both conserved end residues are part of each CDR3. D genes are given only for firm matches. Size tells how often a clone was seen (once, few, many) or the class of an expanded clone, and some rows leave it out.

CASSTGKNTEAFF TGCGCCAGCAGTACCGGGAAAAACACTGAAGCTTTCTTT 13 TRBV10-1 - - TRBJ1-1
CARGLAGGPTGELFF TGTGCCAGGGGACTAGCGGGAGGCCCCACCGGGGAGCTGTTTTTT 15 TRBV2 - TRBD2 TRBJ2-2
CASSFRQGMNTEAFF TGTGCCAGCAGCTTTCGACAGGGAATGAACACTGAAGCTTTCTTT 15 TRBV7-9 - TRBD1 TRBJ1-1
CASSLRPQGNEQFF TGTGCCAGCAGCTTACGACCACAGGGCAATGAGCAGTTCTTC 14 TRBV7-9 - - TRBJ2-1
CASSEAGRQNTEAFF TGCGCCAGCAGCGAAGCGGGACGGCAGAACACTGAAGCTTTCTTT 15 TRBV5-1 - - TRBJ1-1
CASSTGQGAYGYTF TGTGCCAGCAGCACCGGACAGGGGGCGTATGGCTACACCTTC 14 TRBV7-8 - TRBD1 TRBJ1-2
CASSQEGGERAFF TGCGCCAGCAGCCAAGAGGGGGGGGAGAGAGCTTTCTTT 13 TRBV4-3 once - TRBJ1-1
CASSLGQQATQYF TGTGCCAGCAGCTTGGGACAGCAGGCGACGCAGTATTTT 13 TRBV5-4 - - TRBJ2-3
CASTNTGELFF TGTGCCAGCACCAATACCGGGGAGCTGTTTTTT 11 TRBV27 - - TRBJ2-2
CASSLEGLAGAYNEQFF TGTGCCAGCAGCTTAGAGGGACTAGCGGGAGCCTACAATGAGCAGTTCTTC 17 TRBV7-9 - TRBD2 TRBJ2-1
CASSTYSGSVGEQFF TGTGCCAGCAGCACCTATAGCGGGAGCGTTGGTGAGCAGTTCTTC 15 TRBV9 - TRBD2 TRBJ2-1
CASSLGQGNEQFF TGTGCCAGCAGCTTGGGCCAGGGGAATGAGCAGTTCTTC 13 TRBV7-2 - - TRBJ2-1
CASSSLGGTTNEKLFF TGCGCCAGCAGCTCGCTAGGAGGAACGACTAATGAAAAACTGTTTTTT 16 TRBV4-3 - - TRBJ1-4
CASSTPGLLETQYF TGTGCCAGCAGCACCCCGGGACTTTTGGAGACCCAGTACTTC 14 TRBV7-2 - - TRBJ2-5
CATSRPRDLREQFF TGTGCCACCAGCAGACCACGGGATTTGCGTGAGCAGTTCTTC 14 TRBV15 - - TRBJ2-1
CSATGSGGYTF TGCAGTGCTACGGGGTCGGGTGGCTACACCTTC 11 TRBV20-1 - - TRBJ1-2
CASRDGGSGNTIYF TGCGCCAGCAGGGACGGAGGCTCTGGAAACACCATATATTTT 14 TRBV5-1 - - TRBJ1-3
CASFPGSTQGGTGELFF TGCGCCAGTTTCCCGGGCTCGACCCAGGGGGGCACCGGGGAGCTGTTTTTT 17 TRBV5-1 - - TRBJ2-2
CSVGQGLNTEAFF TGCAGCGTTGGCCAGGGGTTGAACACTGAAGCTTTCTTT 13 TRBV29-1 - - TRBJ1-1
CASSLGTGGIGFLNTEAFF TGTGCCAGCAGCTTGGGTACAGGGGGCATAGGATTTCTGAACACTGAAGCTTTCTTT 19 TRBV5-8 - TRBD1 TRBJ1-1
CASRTSGGDTDTQYF TGTGCCAGCAGGACTAGCGGGGGGGACACAGATACGCAGTATTTT 15 TRBV6-5 once TRBD2 TRBJ2-3
CASSAGSLSSGNTIYF TGTGCCAGCAGCGCCGGGTCTCTGAGCTCTGGAAACACCATATATTTT 16 TRBV7-2 - - TRBJ1-3
CAISADREVETQYF TGTGCCATCAGTGCGGACAGGGAGGTAGAGACCCAGTACTTC 14 TRBV10-3 - TRBD1 TRBJ2-5
CASSKQVLSNQPQHF TGTGCCAGCAGCAAACAGGTTCTTAGCAATCAGCCCCAGCATTTT 15 TRBV7-2 - - TRBJ1-5
CASSIRGPGANVLTF TGTGCCAGTAGTATACGGGGTCCTGGGGCCAACGTCCTGACTTTC 15 TRBV19 - - TRBJ2-6
CASSRRTSGASTDTQYF TGCGCCAGCAGCCGGCGGACTAGCGGGGCCAGCACAGATACGCAGTATTTT 17 TRBV5-1 - TRBD2 TRBJ2-3
CASSQGALGPF TGTGCCAGCAGCCAAGGGGCGCTTGGACCCTTT 11 TRBV7-9 - - TRBJ1-6
CASSLSPGTDTQYF TGTGCCAGCAGCTTGAGTCCGGGCACAGATACGCAGTATTTT 14 TRBV5-4 - - TRBJ2-3
CASSERGANPYEQYF TGCGCCAGCAGTGAGCGGGGGGCAAACCCCTACGAGCAGTACTTC 15 TRBV10-2 - - TRBJ2-7
CAISESGEFADTEAFF TGTGCCATCAGTGAGTCAGGGGAATTTGCCGACACTGAAGCTTTCTTT 16 TRBV10-3 - - TRBJ1-1
CASSLVSGGSGNTIYF TGTGCCAGCAGCTTAGTCAGTGGGGGGTCTGGAAACACCATATATTTT 16 TRBV11-2 - - TRBJ1-3
CASSPRYGAGTGVHGYTF TGTGCCAGCAGCCCCCGTTATGGAGCCGGGACAGGGGTCCATGGCTACACCTTC 18 TRBV7-8 - TRBD1 TRBJ1-2
CASRGQTGRNTEAFF TGTGCCAGCCGGGGACAGACAGGTCGGAACACTGAAGCTTTCTTT 15 TRBV2 - TRBD1 TRBJ1-1
CASSELTVQGGTQYF TGTGCCAGCAGTGAATTGACAGTCCAGGGGGGGACCCAGTACTTC 15 TRBV6-1 - - TRBJ2-5
CASSLGLAENTGELFF TGCGCCAGCAGCTTGGGACTAGCGGAAAACACCGGGGAGCTGTTTTTT 16 TRBV5-1 - TRBD2 TRBJ2-2
CASRQQGAGEQYF TGTGCCAGCAGGCAACAGGGGGCAGGAGAGCAGTACTTC 13 TRBV6-5 - TRBD1 TRBJ2-7
CASSFTGPSEYGYTF TGCGCCAGCAGCTTTACAGGGCCCTCCGAATATGGCTACACCTTC 15 TRBV5-1 - - TRBJ1-2
CASIGDYYTDTQYF TGTGCCAGCATCGGAGATTATTACACAGATACGCAGTATTTT 14 TRBV2 - - TRBJ2-3
CAWSDRDSPLHF TGTGCCTGGAGTGACAGAGATTCACCCCTCCACTTT 12 TRBV30 - - TRBJ1-6
CASSIMTSGRIDTQYF TGTGCCAGCAGCATTATGACTAGCGGGAGAATTGATACGCAGTATTTT 16 TRBV5-6 - TRBD2 TRBJ2-3
CASSYSPVNTEAFF TGTGCCAGCAGTTACTCTCCAGTAAACACTGAAGCTTTCTTT 14 TRBV6-5 - - TRBJ1-1
CASNPRGGHYGYTF TGTGCCAGCAACCCCCGTGGAGGCCACTATGGCTACACCTTC 14 TRBV27 - - TRBJ1-2
CASSLAHREQFF TGTGCCAGCAGCTTAGCTCACAGGGAGCAGTTCTTC 12 TRBV7-2 - - TRBJ2-1
CASSLQGSQETQYF TGTGCCAGCAGCTTGCAAGGGAGTCAAGAGACCCAGTACTTC 14 TRBV5-4 - - TRBJ2-5
CASSYLDRANYGYTF TGTGCCAGCAGCTATCTGGACAGAGCTAACTATGGCTACACCTTC 15 TRBV7-2 many - TRBJ1-2
CASSFGVREETQYF TGTGCCAGCAGTTTTGGGGTCAGGGAAGAGACCCAGTACTTC 14 TRBV27 - - TRBJ2-5
CASSLVDGGTDTQYF TGTGCCAGCAGCTTAGTGGACGGGGGGACTGATACGCAGTATTTT 15 TRBV11-2 once TRBD2 TRBJ2-3